This T cell receptor (beta chain) was documented in a study of T cell responses to AZD1222 COVID-19 vaccine. The protocol was immunoSEQ multiplex PCR, while the TCRdb copy is restricted to in-frame clones and leaves out a portion. The sample includes around 120,000 clones, around 93% of them seen just once. This sequence was found in an adult in good health. The material was peripheral blood, obtained on day 0 of AZD1222 vaccination.

CDR3 protein: CASSVYRDRGFNEQFF. In DNA, the CDR3 is TGTGCCAGCAGCGTATATAGAGACAGGGGGTTCAATGAGCAGTTCTTC. The rearrangement uses TRBV9 and TRBJ2-1, with TRBD1 matching over 9 bases. Trimming removed 1 base from V and 6 bases from J; junction bases left unmatched: 8. The CDR3 spans 16 residues. The germline V gene has CDR1 SGDLS and CDR2 YYNGEE.